The sequence of this TCR beta chain was determined in a study of T cell responses to AZD1222 COVID-19 vaccine. Study results and limitations: Seropositive AZD1222 recipients at baseline numbered only five to seven. Most donors were white British, females outnumbered males, and clonal diversity was possibly underestimated. Repertoires in all cases were sampled only once the peak T cell response had passed.

Profiling relied on immunoSEQ multiplex PCR, and the TCRdb table lists in-frame clones only, not all of them. The data contain over 150,000 clones, about 91% of them singletons. Comments on this clone: Its antigen remains unidentified.

Trimming cost V 5 bases and J 8 bases; bases outside gene matches: 2. CDR3 length: 12 residues. The germline V gene encodes CDR1 SGHNT and CDR2 YENEEA. The starting material was peripheral blood, obtained on day 0 of AZD1222 vaccination. The TCR comes from an adult in good health. The chain employs TRBV11-3 and TRBJ2-1; the match to TRBD2 covers 8 bases. The CDR3 sequence is CASSGRGDEQFF. The CDR3 region has the DNA TGTGCCAGCAGCGGGCGGGGGGATGAGCAGTTCTTC. Variable domain in full (rest from reference TRBV11-3 and TRBJ2-1): EAGVVQSPRYKIIEKKQPVAFWCNPISGHNTLYWYLQNLGQGPELLIRYENEEAVDDSQLPKDRFSAERLKGVDSTLKIQPAELGDSAVYLCASSGRGDEQFFGPGTRLTVL.